A selection of T cell receptor beta chains follows, all from one sample in a study of cytomegalovirus exposure and HLA in healthy donors. Profiled with immunoSEQ multiplex PCR; TCRdb holds only in-frame clones, not every one. The sample yields 66,000 or so clones, around 97% seen once. Sequencing was done on a sample of PBMCs. These receptors were obtained from a woman in her late teens or twenties in good health and CMV-seropositive. CDR3s include the opening cysteine and the closing phenylalanine or tryptophan. The order of the fields is CDR3 length, V gene, D gene, J gene, CDR3 DNA, CDR3 protein. The D gene is left open where the match is weak.

15	TRBV6-1	.	TRBJ2-3	TGTGCCAGCAGTCGACAATCCAGGGCCCCAGATACGCAGTATTTT	CASSRQSRAPDTQYF
15	TRBV18	.	TRBJ2-3	TGTGCCAGCTCACCAACAGCGGAAAGCACAGATACGCAGTATTTT	CASSPTAESTDTQYF
19	TRBV23-1	.	TRBJ2-3	TGCGCCAGCAGTCAATTTGCCGCAGTTCTTTTCGGGGGCACAGATACGCAGTATTTT	CASSQFAAVLFGGTDTQYF
14	TRBV11-2	TRBD1	TRBJ1-2	TGTGCCAGCAGCTTCGCTCAGGGGGACTATGGCTACACCTTC	CASSFAQGDYGYTF
16	TRBV5-1	TRBD2	TRBJ2-5	TGCGCCAGCAGCTTGGAGGCTAGCGGCTTCCAAGAGACCCAGTACTTC	CASSLEASGFQETQYF
16	TRBV6-1	TRBD1	TRBJ2-3	TGTGCCAGCAGTGAAGTGGCGGGACAGGGGTCAGATACGCAGTATTTT	CASSEVAGQGSDTQYF
14	TRBV7-2	.	TRBJ2-1	TGTGCCAGCAGCTTAGATTGGAGTAAGAATGAGCAGTTCTTC	CASSLDWSKNEQFF
13	TRBV29-1	.	TRBJ2-1	TGCAGCGTTGTAATCGTTTCCTACAATGAGCAGTTCTTC	CSVVIVSYNEQFF
16	TRBV19	TRBD1	TRBJ2-7	TGTGCCAGTCAAGTGAGCTCGGGACAGGGGGCATGGGAGCAGTACTTC	CASQVSSGQGAWEQYF
18	TRBV6-1	.	TRBJ2-6	TGTGCCAGCAGTAAAGAGGCAACAGGGATAAGAGGGGCCAACGTCCTGACTTTC	CASSKEATGIRGANVLTF
14	TRBV7-3	TRBD2	TRBJ2-1	TGTGCCAGCAGCCGGACTAGCGGGAGCAATGAGCAGTTCTTC	CASSRTSGSNEQFF
15	TRBV30	TRBD1	TRBJ1-3	TGTGCCTGTCGGGACAGGGCAAACTCTGGAAACACCATATATTTT	CACRDRANSGNTIYF
14	TRBV5-5	.	TRBJ2-1	TGTGCCAGCAGCTTGGTCAGGGCCTACAATGAGCAGTTCTTC	CASSLVRAYNEQFF
15	TRBV5-1	.	TRBJ2-7	TGCGCCAGCAGCTTGGTACCAGGGTTCTCCTACGAGCAGTACTTC	CASSLVPGFSYEQYF
12	TRBV28	.	TRBJ1-2	TGTGCCAGCAGTCCCGCAGGGTATGGCTACACCTTC	CASSPAGYGYTF